The rows below give T cell receptor beta chains drawn from one sample of a study of blood T cell repertoires in COVID-19. Data came from immunoSEQ multiplex PCR; TCRdb stores just in-frame clones and leaves some out. The sample has about 81,000 clones, around nine tenths seen once; the top ten hold around 12%. The sequenced material came from peripheral blood. The source of these receptors is a man in his 70s with active or convalescent COVID-19. The CDR3 runs from the conserved cysteine through the conserved F or W. Fields, in order: J gene, V gene, clone size, D gene, CDR3 DNA, CDR3 protein. A D gene is named only where the DNA matches it firmly. Clone size appears in some rows only: once, few, many, or a class for an expanded clone.

J gene: TRBJ2-3
V gene: TRBV27
clone size: -
D gene: -
CDR3 DNA: TGTGCCAGCAGGTTCACAGGGAGCACAGATACGCAGTATTTT
CDR3 protein: CASRFTGSTDTQYF

J gene: TRBJ2-5
V gene: TRBV12-3/TRBV12-4
clone size: -
D gene: TRBD2
CDR3 DNA: TGTGCCAGCAGTTTGGGGGGGGGAGAGACCCAGTACTTC
CDR3 protein: CASSLGGGETQYF

J gene: TRBJ2-1
V gene: TRBV2
clone size: once
D gene: TRBD2
CDR3 DNA: TGTGCCAGCAGTGAAGTCGTTAGCGGGGTAGAATTCTTC
CDR3 protein: CASSEVVSGVEFF

J gene: TRBJ1-6
V gene: TRBV7-9
clone size: once
D gene: -
CDR3 DNA: TGTGCCAGCAGCCACTCAGGGCTTGGTTCACCCCTCCACTTT
CDR3 protein: CASSHSGLGSPLHF

J gene: TRBJ2-1
V gene: TRBV2
clone size: -
D gene: -
CDR3 DNA: TGTGCCAGCAGTGCCGTGGTTGGAGAGAATGAGCAGTTCTTC
CDR3 protein: CASSAVVGENEQFF

J gene: TRBJ1-1
V gene: TRBV7-9
clone size: -
D gene: TRBD1
CDR3 DNA: TGTGCCAGCAGCCCGCCCCCGGGACAGCATCGCAACACTGAAGCTTTCTTT
CDR3 protein: CASSPPPGQHRNTEAFF

J gene: TRBJ1-4
V gene: TRBV5-1
clone size: -
D gene: -
CDR3 DNA: TGCGCCAGCAGCTTGGCCAGCGGCGGATCTAATGAAAAACTGTTTTTT
CDR3 protein: CASSLASGGSNEKLFF

J gene: TRBJ1-1
V gene: TRBV5-8
clone size: -
D gene: -
CDR3 DNA: TGTGCCAGCAGCCGTCTTGCAGGAGGTGAAGCTTTCTTT
CDR3 protein: CASSRLAGGEAFF

J gene: TRBJ1-4
V gene: TRBV9
clone size: -
D gene: TRBD1
CDR3 DNA: TGTGCCAGCAGCACCCGGGACAGACTTAATGAAAAACTGTTTTTT
CDR3 protein: CASSTRDRLNEKLFF

J gene: TRBJ2-7
V gene: TRBV11-2
clone size: -
D gene: TRBD2
CDR3 DNA: TGTGCCAGCAGCGGCCCGGGAGGACAATACGAGCAGTACTTC
CDR3 protein: CASSGPGGQYEQYF

J gene: TRBJ1-4
V gene: TRBV6-5
clone size: -
D gene: -
CDR3 DNA: TGTGCCAGCAGTTACCACGGGGATAATGAAAAACTGTTTTTT
CDR3 protein: CASSYHGDNEKLFF

J gene: TRBJ2-7
V gene: TRBV9
clone size: -
D gene: TRBD2
CDR3 DNA: TGTGCCAGCAGCGTTGGGACTAGGGGAGTCTACGAGCAGTACTTC
CDR3 protein: CASSVGTRGVYEQYF

J gene: TRBJ2-3
V gene: TRBV14
clone size: -
D gene: TRBD1
CDR3 DNA: TGTGCCAGCAGCCATAACCGAAGCAGAAGACAGGGGTCGCAGTATTTT
CDR3 protein: CASSHNRSRRQGSQYF

J gene: TRBJ1-1
V gene: TRBV2
clone size: -
D gene: -
CDR3 DNA: TGTGCCAGCGTATGGACAGTGAACACTGAAGCTTTCTTT
CDR3 protein: CASVWTVNTEAFF

J gene: TRBJ2-5
V gene: TRBV30
clone size: once
D gene: -
CDR3 DNA: TGTGCCTGGAGCGCGGGGTCTTACGAGACCCAGTACTTC
CDR3 protein: CAWSAGSYETQYF

J gene: TRBJ2-5
V gene: TRBV5-1
clone size: -
D gene: -
CDR3 DNA: TGCGCCAGCAGCCCCCCGGGCGGGGCCCTACCAGAGACCCAGTACTTC
CDR3 protein: CASSPPGGALPETQYF

J gene: TRBJ1-1
V gene: TRBV14
clone size: few
D gene: -
CDR3 DNA: TGTGCCAGCAGCCCGTGGTCTGGGCGCGCCACTGAAGCTTTCTTT
CDR3 protein: CASSPWSGRATEAFF

J gene: TRBJ1-6
V gene: TRBV11-2
clone size: once
D gene: TRBD1
CDR3 DNA: TGTGCCAGCAGCCCTGACAGGGGAGCCTGGAATTCACCCCTCCACTTT
CDR3 protein: CASSPDRGAWNSPLHF

J gene: TRBJ1-2
V gene: TRBV3-1/TRBV3-2
clone size: -
D gene: -
CDR3 DNA: TGTGCCAGCAGCCCCGAACCCGGCGGCTATGGCTACACCTTC
CDR3 protein: CASSPEPGGYGYTF

J gene: TRBJ1-4
V gene: TRBV18
clone size: -
D gene: TRBD1
CDR3 DNA: TGTGCCAGCTCACCCGACAGGGGAACTAATGAAAAACTGTTTTTT
CDR3 protein: CASSPDRGTNEKLFF

J gene: TRBJ1-4
V gene: TRBV15
clone size: -
D gene: TRBD1
CDR3 DNA: TGTGCCACCAGCCCTCGGACAGGGCTGAATGAAAAACTGTTTTTT
CDR3 protein: CATSPRTGLNEKLFF

J gene: TRBJ1-1
V gene: TRBV7-9
clone size: -
D gene: -
CDR3 DNA: TGTGCCAGCAGCTCTCAGGGGTCGAACACTGAAGCTTTCTTT
CDR3 protein: CASSSQGSNTEAFF

J gene: TRBJ1-2
V gene: TRBV10-3
clone size: -
D gene: -
CDR3 DNA: TGTGCCATCAGTGAGTTAGGAGGTTTCTTCGGCTACACCTTC
CDR3 protein: CAISELGGFFGYTF

J gene: TRBJ2-4
V gene: TRBV4-1
clone size: -
D gene: -
CDR3 DNA: TGCGCCAGCAGCCAAGGTATAGGGTCGGAGGACATTCAGTACTTC
CDR3 protein: CASSQGIGSEDIQYF

J gene: TRBJ2-3
V gene: TRBV10-3
clone size: -
D gene: -
CDR3 DNA: TGTGCCATCAGTCAGGGTCGGAACACAGATACGCAGTATTTT
CDR3 protein: CAISQGRNTDTQYF

J gene: TRBJ2-3
V gene: TRBV14
clone size: -
D gene: -
CDR3 DNA: TGTGCCAGCAGCCCGAGGAGGGTAGACACAGATACGCAGTATTTT
CDR3 protein: CASSPRRVDTDTQYF

J gene: TRBJ1-5
V gene: TRBV2
clone size: once
D gene: -
CDR3 DNA: TGTGCCAGCAGTGACGTCACCCCCGGTCAGCCCCAGCATTTT
CDR3 protein: CASSDVTPGQPQHF

J gene: TRBJ2-7
V gene: TRBV15
clone size: -
D gene: TRBD2
CDR3 DNA: TGTGCCACCAGCAGAGAAGCGGGGGGGCTCGAGCAGTACTTC
CDR3 protein: CATSREAGGLEQYF

J gene: TRBJ2-1
V gene: TRBV6-2/TRBV6-3
clone size: -
D gene: TRBD2
CDR3 DNA: TGTGCCAGCAGTTCGACTAGCGGGGGGGCGCGTGAGCAGTTCTTC
CDR3 protein: CASSSTSGGAREQFF

J gene: TRBJ1-4
V gene: TRBV18
clone size: few
D gene: -
CDR3 DNA: TGTGCCAGCTCACCAAATCCCGTTGCAACTAATGAAAAACTGTTTTTT
CDR3 protein: CASSPNPVATNEKLFF

J gene: TRBJ1-1
V gene: TRBV7-9
clone size: -
D gene: TRBD1
CDR3 DNA: TGTGCCAGCAGCTCACCGACAGGGTCTGCCACTGAAGCTTTCTTT
CDR3 protein: CASSSPTGSATEAFF

J gene: TRBJ2-1
V gene: TRBV15
clone size: -
D gene: TRBD2
CDR3 DNA: TGTGCCACCAGGAGCGGGACGTACGTGGAGGATGAGCAGTTCTTC
CDR3 protein: CATRSGTYVEDEQFF

J gene: TRBJ1-2
V gene: TRBV6-2/TRBV6-3
clone size: -
D gene: -
CDR3 DNA: TGTGCCAGCAGTTACAGGGGTCACTATGGCTACACCTTC
CDR3 protein: CASSYRGHYGYTF

J gene: TRBJ2-7
V gene: TRBV5-5
clone size: once
D gene: TRBD1
CDR3 DNA: TGTGCCAGCAGCGTGACAGGGGGTAGCTCCTACGAGCAGTACTTC
CDR3 protein: CASSVTGGSSYEQYF

J gene: TRBJ2-7
V gene: TRBV5-1
clone size: -
D gene: -
CDR3 DNA: TGCGCCAGTAGGCGACAGAACTCCTACGAGCAGTACTTC
CDR3 protein: CASRRQNSYEQYF

J gene: TRBJ2-7
V gene: TRBV5-6
clone size: -
D gene: TRBD1
CDR3 DNA: TGTGCCAGCAGCTTCACCGACAGGGCGGCCTACGAGCAGTACTTC
CDR3 protein: CASSFTDRAAYEQYF

J gene: TRBJ1-2
V gene: TRBV29-1
clone size: -
D gene: -
CDR3 DNA: TGCAGCGTTGAAGATCCCCCGCCAGGTGCTAACTATGGCTACACCTTC
CDR3 protein: CSVEDPPPGANYGYTF

J gene: TRBJ2-1
V gene: TRBV7-3
clone size: -
D gene: TRBD2
CDR3 DNA: TGTGCCAGCAGCTTAAGTAGGTTGGGGACTAGCGGATACAATGAGCAGTTCTTC
CDR3 protein: CASSLSRLGTSGYNEQFF

J gene: TRBJ1-5
V gene: TRBV6-5
clone size: -
D gene: -
CDR3 DNA: TGTGCCAGCAGAGTCGGGGGGCTTTGGCAGCCCCAGCATTTT
CDR3 protein: CASRVGGLWQPQHF

J gene: TRBJ1-1
V gene: TRBV23-1
clone size: once
D gene: -
CDR3 DNA: TGCGCCAGCAGTCAAAGGGTGGGGGGCACTGAAGCTTTCTTT
CDR3 protein: CASSQRVGGTEAFF

J gene: TRBJ2-2
V gene: TRBV9
clone size: -
D gene: -
CDR3 DNA: TGTGCCAGCACCCAGCATGGGGGGTCCAACACCGGGGAGCTGTTTTTT
CDR3 protein: CASTQHGGSNTGELFF

J gene: TRBJ2-7
V gene: TRBV6-1
clone size: few
D gene: TRBD2
CDR3 DNA: TGTGCCAGCAGTGAAATTCGGACCGGGGGGACTATCTCCTACGAGCAGTACTTC
CDR3 protein: CASSEIRTGGTISYEQYF

J gene: TRBJ1-2
V gene: TRBV19
clone size: -
D gene: -
CDR3 DNA: TGTGCCAGCGGCACCAGGATCGACTATGGCTACACCTTC
CDR3 protein: CASGTRIDYGYTF

J gene: TRBJ2-3
V gene: TRBV4-1
clone size: -
D gene: -
CDR3 DNA: TGCGCCAGCAGCGCCGCGGAGGGCGATACGCAGTATTTT
CDR3 protein: CASSAAEGDTQYF

J gene: TRBJ2-2
V gene: TRBV7-9
clone size: -
D gene: -
CDR3 DNA: TGTGCCAGCAGCGGGGCGCTCACCGGGGAGCTGTTTTTT
CDR3 protein: CASSGALTGELFF

J gene: TRBJ2-1
V gene: TRBV18
clone size: -
D gene: TRBD1
CDR3 DNA: TGTGCCAGCTCACCTTCGGACAGGGGCAATGAGCAGTTCTTC
CDR3 protein: CASSPSDRGNEQFF

J gene: TRBJ2-5
V gene: TRBV30
clone size: -
D gene: -
CDR3 DNA: TGTGCCTGGATGGAAGCGGGCCCTTGGGAGACCCAGTACTTC
CDR3 protein: CAWMEAGPWETQYF

J gene: TRBJ2-1
V gene: TRBV9
clone size: once
D gene: TRBD2
CDR3 DNA: TGTGCCAGCAGCGTCGGGACTAGCGGGTCAATGACACCCGGCCATGAGCAGTTCTTC
CDR3 protein: CASSVGTSGSMTPGHEQFF

J gene: TRBJ1-6
V gene: TRBV11-1
clone size: few
D gene: -
CDR3 DNA: TGTGCCAGCAGCTTAGAATTGCAGGGCAATTCACCCCTCCACTTT
CDR3 protein: CASSLELQGNSPLHF

J gene: TRBJ1-2
V gene: TRBV2
clone size: -
D gene: TRBD1
CDR3 DNA: TGTGCCAGCAGTGAGAGGGGGCAAAACACCTTC
CDR3 protein: CASSERGQNTF